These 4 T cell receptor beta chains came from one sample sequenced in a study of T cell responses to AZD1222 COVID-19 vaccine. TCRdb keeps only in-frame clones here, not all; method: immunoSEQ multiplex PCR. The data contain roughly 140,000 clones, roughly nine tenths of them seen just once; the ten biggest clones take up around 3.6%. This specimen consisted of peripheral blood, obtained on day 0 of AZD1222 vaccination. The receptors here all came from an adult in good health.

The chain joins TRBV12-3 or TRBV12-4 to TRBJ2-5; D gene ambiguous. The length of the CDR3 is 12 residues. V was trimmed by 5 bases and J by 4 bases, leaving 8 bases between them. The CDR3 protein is CASSPVGETQYF. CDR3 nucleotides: TGTGCCAGCAGTCCTGTGGGAGAGACCCAGTACTTC.

The CDR3 here is CASSSGAWDTEAFF. CDR3 nucleotide sequence: TGTGCCAGTAGTTCAGGGGCCTGGGACACTGAAGCTTTCTTT. The chain uses TRBV19 and TRBJ1-1, with a possible D match to TRBD1 (6 bases). Trimming took off 5 bases at V and 3 bases at J, with 13 bases between the two ends. Germline assignment: CDR1 LNHDA and CDR2 SQIVND (reference sequence). CDR3 length: 14 residues. The full variable domain, completed using reference TRBV19 and TRBJ1-1, is DGGITQSPKYLFRKEGQNVTLSCEQNLNHDAMYWYRQDPGQGLRLIYYSQIVNDFQKGDIAEGYSVSREKKESFPLTVTSAQKNPTAFYLCASSSGAWDTEAFFGQGTRLTVV.

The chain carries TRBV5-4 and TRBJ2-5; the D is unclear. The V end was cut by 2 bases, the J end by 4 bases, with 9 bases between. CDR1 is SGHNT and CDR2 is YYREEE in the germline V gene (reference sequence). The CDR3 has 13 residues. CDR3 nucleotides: TGTGCCAGCAGCTTAGTTAGCCGAGAGACCCAGTACTTC. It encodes CASSLVSRETQYF. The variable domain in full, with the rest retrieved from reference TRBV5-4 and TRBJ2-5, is ETGVTQSPTHLIKTRGQQVTLRCSSQSGHNTVSWYQQALGQGPQFIFQYYREEENGRGNFPPRFSGLQFPNYSSELNVNALELDDSALYLCASSLVSRETQYFGPGTRLLVL.

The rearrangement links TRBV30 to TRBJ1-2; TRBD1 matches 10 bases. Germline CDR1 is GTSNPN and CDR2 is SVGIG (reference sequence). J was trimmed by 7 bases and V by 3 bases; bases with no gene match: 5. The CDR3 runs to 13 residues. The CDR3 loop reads CAWRTGGEAGYTF. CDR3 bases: TGTGCCTGGAGGACAGGGGGCGAGGCTGGCTACACCTTC.